The TCR beta chain described here comes from a study of Ad26.COV2.S vaccination and SARS-CoV-2 variants. Study-wide context: Ad26.COV2.S given intramuscularly, once or twice 56 days apart.

The treatment was: around 19 received Ad26.COV2.S at low or high dose, single or two shots; several received placebo; per-sample allocation not given. Specimen acquisition occurred on day 63 following the initial vaccine or placebo injection. An Ad26 vector expressing Wuhan-strain SARS-CoV-2 spike constituted the vaccine. General observations from the study: Recipients of either vaccine or placebo displayed similar breadth of non-spike TCRs. The TCR breadth and depth analyses may have produced an underestimate of total T cell responses.

CDR3 length equals 15 residues. Per germline, CDR1 SGHTA and CDR2 FQGNSA. Trimming cost V 1 base and J 4 bases; bases outside gene matches: 3. As concerns this clone: What it recognizes is unknown.

Clones were read by immunoSEQ multiplex PCR, and TCRdb kept only the in-frame ones, dropping some. Here the sample spans about 350,000 clones, approximately 90% being singletons. The rearrangement uses TRBV7-2 and TRBJ1-2; 10 nucleotides align to TRBD1. The clonotype originates from a person aged 18-65 years who received the Ad26.COV2.S COVID-19 vaccine or a placebo. The sequencing used peripheral blood, collected in a trial of Ad26.COV2.S vaccine versus placebo. The CDR3 nucleotides are TGTGCCAGCAGCTTAGGGACAGGGGGTACCTATGGCTACACCTTC. This gives the protein CASSLGTGGTYGYTF.